A selection of T cell receptor beta chains follows, all from one sample in a study of blood T cell repertoires in COVID-19. Data came from immunoSEQ multiplex PCR; TCRdb stores just in-frame clones and leaves some out. The data show about 320,000 clones, with around 90% seen just once and approximately 5% held by the top ten. The sequenced material came from PBMCs or T cells enriched from blood (not recorded which). These receptor sequences come from a man aged 55 to 70 who had recovered from COVID-19. Both conserved end residues are trimmed from each CDR3.

v_gene	j_gene	CDR3aa
TRBV7-9	TRBJ1-2	ASSDGDRGPGRGYT
TRBV2	TRBJ2-2	ASSRLARNTGELF
TRBV7-2	TRBJ2-2	ASSPAWLTGELF
TRBV6-5	TRBJ2-5	ASRYETVETQY
TRBV4-1	TRBJ1-2	ASSLPGQARPLYGYT
TRBV18	TRBJ2-7	ASSPMEGGTYEQY
TRBV7-8	TRBJ2-2	ASSEGGRDTGELF
TRBV19	TRBJ1-4	ASSARTGPNEKLF
TRBV18	TRBJ2-1	ASSPPPIGGANEQF
TRBV19	TRBJ2-5	ASSILAGGETQY
TRBV19	TRBJ2-2	ASHIREGHTGELF
TRBV7-2	TRBJ2-7	ASSLASSYPEY
TRBV19	TRBJ2-4	ASRSGENIQY
TRBV19	TRBJ2-3	ASSIGLAGGPSTDTQY
TRBV6-2/TRBV6-3	TRBJ2-6	ASSYHRVAGANVLT
TRBV5-5	TRBJ1-5	ASSLGTGDSNQPQH
TRBV5-4	TRBJ2-1	ASSSLTSGRHEQF
TRBV6-6	TRBJ2-7	ASSSQQGDFYEQY
TRBV6-6	TRBJ1-5	ASSYVAGVNQPQH
TRBV2	TRBJ2-1	ASTERDSYNEQF
TRBV7-9	TRBJ2-3	ASSFYRQITDTQY
TRBV28	TRBJ2-7	ASSSYRGDEQY
TRBV11-1	TRBJ2-1	ASSFSGVSYNEQF
TRBV7-3	TRBJ2-2	ASSPVPTGGHAGELF
TRBV30	TRBJ2-2	AWSVESNTGELF
TRBV4-3	TRBJ1-3	ASSQDSHGSGNTIY
TRBV2	TRBJ2-3	ASSRDRGTDTQY
TRBV6-5	TRBJ2-1	ASSSTGVQSNEQF
TRBV3-1/TRBV3-2	TRBJ2-1	ASSQDWVGNEQF
TRBV28	TRBJ1-3	ASSLWGDGDRSTSSGNTIY
TRBV7-2	TRBJ1-4	ASSLANRNEKLF
TRBV19	TRBJ1-4	ASRRDRSTNEKLF
TRBV7-3	TRBJ2-3	ASSLGGGADTQY
TRBV5-4	TRBJ2-3	ASSSGLARTDTQY
TRBV4-1	TRBJ2-1	ASSQVERNEQF
TRBV2	TRBJ2-1	ASPKREGSYNEQF
TRBV6-5	TRBJ2-5	ASSWGTSGIETQY
TRBV11-2	TRBJ2-2	ASSSRGLSGELF
TRBV18	TRBJ2-2	ASSEFEPNTGELF
TRBV15	TRBJ2-7	ATSRDYGTGAWAYEQY
TRBV7-9	TRBJ1-4	ASSLTGGVGEKLF
TRBV7-8	TRBJ2-4	ASSLAYLGGGQDIQY
TRBV12-3/TRBV12-4	TRBJ2-4	ATGQGATNIQY
TRBV19	TRBJ1-4	ASSLRGTENEKLF